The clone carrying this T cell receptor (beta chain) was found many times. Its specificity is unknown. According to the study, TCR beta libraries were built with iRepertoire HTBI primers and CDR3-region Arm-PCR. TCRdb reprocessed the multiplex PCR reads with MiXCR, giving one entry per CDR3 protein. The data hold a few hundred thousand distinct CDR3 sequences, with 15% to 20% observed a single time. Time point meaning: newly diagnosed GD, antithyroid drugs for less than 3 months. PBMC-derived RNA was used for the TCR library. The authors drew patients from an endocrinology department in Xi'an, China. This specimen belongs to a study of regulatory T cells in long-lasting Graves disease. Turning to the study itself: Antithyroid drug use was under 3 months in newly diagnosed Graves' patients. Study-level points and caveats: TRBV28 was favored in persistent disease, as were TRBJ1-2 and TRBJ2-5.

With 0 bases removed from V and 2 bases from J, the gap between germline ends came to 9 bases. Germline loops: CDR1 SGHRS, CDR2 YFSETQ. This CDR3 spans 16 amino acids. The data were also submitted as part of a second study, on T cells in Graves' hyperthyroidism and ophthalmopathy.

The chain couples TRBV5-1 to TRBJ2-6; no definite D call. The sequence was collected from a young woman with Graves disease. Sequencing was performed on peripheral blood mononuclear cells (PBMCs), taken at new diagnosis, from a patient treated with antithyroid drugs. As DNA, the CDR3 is TGCGCCAGCAGCTTGGGGGATAAAGCTGGGGCCAACGTCCTGACTTTC. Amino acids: CASSLGDKAGANVLTF.